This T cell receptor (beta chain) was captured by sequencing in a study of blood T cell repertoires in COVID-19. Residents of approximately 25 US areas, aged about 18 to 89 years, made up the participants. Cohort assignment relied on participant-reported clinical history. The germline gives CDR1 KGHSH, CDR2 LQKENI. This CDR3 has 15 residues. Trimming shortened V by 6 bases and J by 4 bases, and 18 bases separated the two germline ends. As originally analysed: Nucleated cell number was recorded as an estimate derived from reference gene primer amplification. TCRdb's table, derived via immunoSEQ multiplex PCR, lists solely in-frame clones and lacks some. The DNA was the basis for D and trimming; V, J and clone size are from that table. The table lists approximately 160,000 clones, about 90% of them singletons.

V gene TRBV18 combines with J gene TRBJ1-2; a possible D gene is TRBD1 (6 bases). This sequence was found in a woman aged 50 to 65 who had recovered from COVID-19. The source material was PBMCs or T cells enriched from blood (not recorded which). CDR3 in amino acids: CASSAPQTGFYGYTF. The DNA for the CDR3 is TGTGCCAGCTCCGCACCACAGACAGGATTCTATGGCTACACCTTC.